A selection of T cell receptor beta chains follows, all from one sample in a study of CD8 T cells in ankylosing spondylitis. TCRdb processed the 5' RACE reads anew with MiXCR; each CDR3 protein has one entry. The table includes 250,000 to 300,000 distinct CDR3 sequences, 20% detected once. Sequencing was carried out using blood, either unsorted or a sorted T cell fraction (not recorded which). The receptors come from a male donor with ankylosing spondylitis or in good health (not recorded which). The CDR3 runs from the conserved cysteine through the conserved F or W. A D gene is named only where the DNA matches it firmly. Expanded clones get a size class; other rows say once, few or many, or leave the size out.

V gene: TRBV5-1
J gene: TRBJ2-2
D gene: -
clone size: -
CDR3 DNA: TGCGCCAGCAGCTTGGGCGCGGGCGATACCAACACCGGGGAGCTGCTTTTT
CDR3 protein: CASSLGAGDTNTGELLF

V gene: TRBV30
J gene: TRBJ2-1
D gene: -
clone size: few
CDR3 DNA: TGTGCCCGGCTTAGTGGTTCCTACAATGAGCAGTTCTTC
CDR3 protein: CARLSGSYNEQFF

V gene: TRBV11-2
J gene: TRBJ2-1
D gene: TRBD2
clone size: -
CDR3 DNA: TGTGCCAGCAGCTTAGGCGCTAGCGGGAGGTACAATGAGCAGTTCTTC
CDR3 protein: CASSLGASGRYNEQFF

V gene: TRBV6-5
J gene: TRBJ1-5
D gene: -
clone size: -
CDR3 DNA: TGTGCCAGCAGTTACTCAATGGGGCGCAGGGATCGCAATCAGCCCCAGCATTTT
CDR3 protein: CASSYSMGRRDRNQPQHF

V gene: TRBV3-1
J gene: TRBJ1-5
D gene: -
clone size: few
CDR3 DNA: TGTGCCAGCAGCCAAGACCTGGTACAGCCCCAGCATTTT
CDR3 protein: CASSQDLVQPQHF

V gene: TRBV28
J gene: TRBJ1-6
D gene: -
clone size: -
CDR3 DNA: TGTGCCAGCAGTTTTTTGAGAGGCCAAGACTCCTATAATTCACCCCTCCACTTT
CDR3 protein: CASSFLRGQDSYNSPLHF

V gene: TRBV7-9
J gene: TRBJ1-2
D gene: TRBD1
clone size: few
CDR3 DNA: TGTGCCAGCAGCCATAGCGGACAGGGTGGAGGCTACACCTTC
CDR3 protein: CASSHSGQGGGYTF

V gene: TRBV5-1
J gene: TRBJ2-1
D gene: TRBD2
clone size: -
CDR3 DNA: TGCGCCAGCAGCTTGGGACTAGCGGGGTCGTGGGATGAGCAGTTCTTC
CDR3 protein: CASSLGLAGSWDEQFF

V gene: TRBV20-1
J gene: TRBJ2-5
D gene: -
clone size: -
CDR3 DNA: TGCAGTGCCTTTGTTGAGACCCAGTACTTC
CDR3 protein: CSAFVETQYF

V gene: TRBV7-9
J gene: TRBJ2-5
D gene: -
clone size: -
CDR3 DNA: TGTGCCAGCAGCCATCGATCCGGGGAAGAGACCCAGTACTTC
CDR3 protein: CASSHRSGEETQYF

V gene: TRBV12-3/TRBV12-4
J gene: TRBJ2-3
D gene: -
clone size: -
CDR3 DNA: TGTGCCAGCAACCTTCGTGGTGTAACCTTCACAGATACGCAGTATTTT
CDR3 protein: CASNLRGVTFTDTQYF

V gene: TRBV12-3/TRBV12-4
J gene: TRBJ2-2
D gene: TRBD2
clone size: -
CDR3 DNA: TGTGCCAGCAGTTTAACGGCGGGACTAGCTCGGACCGGGGAGCTGTTTTTT
CDR3 protein: CASSLTAGLARTGELFF

V gene: TRBV7-3
J gene: TRBJ2-3
D gene: TRBD2
clone size: few
CDR3 DNA: TGTGCCAGCAGCTCGGAGGCGGTTCTAGCGGGAGTGGCAGATACGCAGTATTTT
CDR3 protein: CASSSEAVLAGVADTQYF

V gene: TRBV12-3/TRBV12-4
J gene: TRBJ1-1
D gene: TRBD1
clone size: few
CDR3 DNA: TGTGCCAGCAGGGCAGGGGGTGGCACTGAAGCTTTCTTT
CDR3 protein: CASRAGGGTEAFF

V gene: TRBV29-1
J gene: TRBJ1-2
D gene: -
clone size: few
CDR3 DNA: TGCAGCGTGTCGACAGGAAGCTATGGCTACACCTTC
CDR3 protein: CSVSTGSYGYTF

V gene: TRBV20-1
J gene: TRBJ2-5
D gene: TRBD1
clone size: few
CDR3 DNA: TGCAGTGCTAGAGATAAACAGGGGGCGTCTAGAGGAGAGACCCAGTACTTC
CDR3 protein: CSARDKQGASRGETQYF

V gene: TRBV6-5
J gene: TRBJ1-1
D gene: -
clone size: -
CDR3 DNA: TGTGCCAGCAGTTACAATGGGGATTCCACTGAAGCTTTCTTT
CDR3 protein: CASSYNGDSTEAFF

V gene: TRBV3-1
J gene: TRBJ2-1
D gene: -
clone size: many
CDR3 DNA: TGTGCCAGCAGCCAAGCAATCCGGGATGAGCAGTTCTTC
CDR3 protein: CASSQAIRDEQFF

V gene: TRBV5-1
J gene: TRBJ2-1
D gene: -
clone size: few
CDR3 DNA: TGCGCCAGCAGCGCCGGGACACCCAATGAGCAGTTCTTC
CDR3 protein: CASSAGTPNEQFF

V gene: TRBV5-1
J gene: TRBJ1-2
D gene: -
clone size: -
CDR3 DNA: TGCGCCAGCAGCGAAGCACCGATTAACTATGGCTACACCTTC
CDR3 protein: CASSEAPINYGYTF

V gene: TRBV28
J gene: TRBJ1-1
D gene: -
clone size: -
CDR3 DNA: TGTGTCAGCAGTTCATCAGGGGCCCTGAACACTGAAGCTTTCTTT
CDR3 protein: CVSSSSGALNTEAFF

V gene: TRBV20-1
J gene: TRBJ1-6
D gene: -
clone size: many
CDR3 DNA: TGCAGTGCTAGGTCCCGAGACCTCCACTTT
CDR3 protein: CSARSRDLHF

V gene: TRBV20-1
J gene: TRBJ2-1
D gene: -
clone size: few
CDR3 DNA: TGCAGTGCTAGAGCTCATCTGACTGAGCAGTTCTTC
CDR3 protein: CSARAHLTEQFF

V gene: TRBV19
J gene: TRBJ2-5
D gene: -
clone size: few
CDR3 DNA: TGTGCCAGTAGCACTACCGTTGGAGAGACCCAGTACTTC
CDR3 protein: CASSTTVGETQYF